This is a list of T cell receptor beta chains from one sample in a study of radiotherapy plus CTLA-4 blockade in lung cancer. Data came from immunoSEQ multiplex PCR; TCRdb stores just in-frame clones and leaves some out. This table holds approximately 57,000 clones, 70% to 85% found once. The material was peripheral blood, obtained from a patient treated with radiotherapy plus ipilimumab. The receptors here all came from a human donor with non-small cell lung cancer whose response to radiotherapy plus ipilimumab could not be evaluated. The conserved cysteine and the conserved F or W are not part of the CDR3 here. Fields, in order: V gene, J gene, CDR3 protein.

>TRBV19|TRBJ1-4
ASSIRYRDRNEKLF
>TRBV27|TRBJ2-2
ASSRLGQGSNTGELF
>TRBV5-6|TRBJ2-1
ASSSPGTTYNEQF
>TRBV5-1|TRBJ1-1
ASRPGQGARNTEAF
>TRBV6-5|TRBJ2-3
ASSYGGGPQY
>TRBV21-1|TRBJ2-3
ASSPNPISSTDTQY
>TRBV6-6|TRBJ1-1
ASSPPGSANTEAF
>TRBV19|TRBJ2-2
ASSTSEAAGELF
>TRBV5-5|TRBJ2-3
ASSSRVAGPTDTQY
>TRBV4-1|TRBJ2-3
ASSPFPDTQY
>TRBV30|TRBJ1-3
AWSVTQLSGNTIY
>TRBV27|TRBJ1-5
ASSPRNQPQH
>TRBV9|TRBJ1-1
ASSVGPTGMNTEAF
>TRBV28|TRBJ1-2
ASRPPAGPTGANYGYT
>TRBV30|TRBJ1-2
AWSAFRGYGYT
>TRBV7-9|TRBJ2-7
ASSSRDVYEQY
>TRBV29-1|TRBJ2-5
SVRQGGETQY
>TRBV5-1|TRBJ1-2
ASSPSGQGSYGYT
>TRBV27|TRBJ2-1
ASSQISYNEQF
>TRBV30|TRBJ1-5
AWSAGTAQPQH
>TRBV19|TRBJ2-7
ATFTYEQY
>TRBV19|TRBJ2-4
ASRSGLAKNIQY
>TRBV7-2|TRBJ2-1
ASSKQGTSGAVGSNEQF
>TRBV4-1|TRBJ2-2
ASSYTSGGTGELF
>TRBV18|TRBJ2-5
ASSPGGETQY
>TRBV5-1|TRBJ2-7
ASSDSGGASEQY
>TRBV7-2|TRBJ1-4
ASSPDREKLF
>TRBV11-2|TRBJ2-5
ASSLGNSRETQY
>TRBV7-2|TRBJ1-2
ASSQVNVGAMGYT
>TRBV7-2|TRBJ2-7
ASSFTDYSYEQY
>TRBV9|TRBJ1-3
ASSDDRGQAGNTIY
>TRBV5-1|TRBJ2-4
ASSLGLASGSLAAKNIQY
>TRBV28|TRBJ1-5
ASSLGPKRRNQPQH
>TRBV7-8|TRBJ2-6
ASSGRQGSLSGANVLT
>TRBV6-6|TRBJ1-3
ASNPAGGENTIY
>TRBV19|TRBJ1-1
ASSIEAGGGDEAF
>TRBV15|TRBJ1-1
ATSRVSFPLTEAF
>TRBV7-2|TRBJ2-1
ASSSNNLLAGGYEQF
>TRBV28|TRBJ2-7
ASTLAGGGEQY
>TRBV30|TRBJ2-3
AFRGPDTQY
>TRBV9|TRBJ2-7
ASSRGGGGASGEQY
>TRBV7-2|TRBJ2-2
ASSLAVLESGELF
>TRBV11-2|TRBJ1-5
ASSLAGNQPQH
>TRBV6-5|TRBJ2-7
ASSYGTSGVYEQY
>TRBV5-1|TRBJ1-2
ASSLAGQATYGYT
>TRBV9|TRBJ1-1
ASSAETSMNTEAF
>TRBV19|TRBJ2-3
ASSIGGPPTDTQY
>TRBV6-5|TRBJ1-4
ASRGQGGVGEKLF
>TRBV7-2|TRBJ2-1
ASSSSRVAGGGNEQF
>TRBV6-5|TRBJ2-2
ASSYSWTGRTGELF
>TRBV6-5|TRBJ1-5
ASSPTGGKQPQH
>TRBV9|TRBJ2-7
ASSVGPDGGVYEQY
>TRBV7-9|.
ASSGGSGGTYEQY
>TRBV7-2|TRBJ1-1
ASSFGTVNTEAF
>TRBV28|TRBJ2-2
ASIPGTTTGELF
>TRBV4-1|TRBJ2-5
ASSQLEGGETQY
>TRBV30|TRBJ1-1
AWSVRTGSEAF
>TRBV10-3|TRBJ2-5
AISESGTGGSETQY
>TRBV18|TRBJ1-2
ASSTTGDYGYT